The 8 T cell receptor beta chains below were found in one sample sequenced in a study of blood T cell repertoires in COVID-19. The protocol was immunoSEQ multiplex PCR, while the TCRdb copy is restricted to in-frame clones and leaves out a portion. Of 100,000 to 120,000 clones listed, about 90% are singletons. The sample comprised peripheral blood. Receptors were obtained from a human donor in a cohort sampled during active COVID-19.

The rearrangement uses TRBV7-2 and TRBJ2-7, with D possibly being TRBD2 (6 bases). The V gene lost 0 bases and the J gene lost 3 bases, with 9 bases spanning the gap. CDR3 length: 14 residues. CDR1 is SGHTA, CDR2 FQGNSA, per germline. The CDR3 nucleotides are TGTGCCAGCAGCTTAGCCACCGGGAGCTACGAGCAGTACTTC. Its translation is CASSLATGSYEQYF.

The chain carries TRBV19 and TRBJ2-2, with a tentative D call TRBD1 (5 bases). This CDR3 contains 14 residues. Germline V CDR1 and CDR2: LNHDA, SQIVND (reference sequence). The V end was cut by 10 bases, the J end by 0 bases, with 12 bases between. CDR3 loop: CATKGISNTGELFF. CDR3 DNA: TGTGCCACCAAGGGGATTTCGAACACCGGGGAGCTGTTTTTT.

The V and J genes are TRBV3-1 (or the pseudogene TRBV3-2) and TRBJ2-6; D remains ambiguous. CDR3 length: 17 residues. The V gene lost 1 base and the J gene lost 0 bases, with 10 bases spanning the gap. CDR1 is LGHDT, CDR2 YNNKEL, per germline (reference sequence). This CDR3 is CASSQVAGDSGANVLTF. The CDR3 DNA is TGTGCCAGCAGCCAAGTCGCAGGTGACTCTGGGGCCAACGTCCTGACTTTC.

The rearrangement joins TRBV19 to TRBJ1-6, with no clear D. Trimming pared 7 bases from V and 6 bases from J, leaving 19 bases between. The CDR3 has 16 amino acids. CDR1 and CDR2 from the germline V gene are LNHDA and SQIVND (reference sequence). The chain's CDR3 is CASTPAGKMINSPLHF. The CDR3 bases are TGTGCCAGTACCCCAGCGGGGAAGATGATTAATTCACCCCTCCACTTT.

The CDR3 sequence: CASSPGGRGTEAFF. The CDR3 DNA sequence: TGTGCCAGCAGCCCAGGGGGGCGCGGCACTGAAGCTTTCTTT. The rearrangement joins TRBV7-8 to TRBJ1-1; 7 nucleotides line up with TRBD1. V shed 5 bases, J shed 4 bases, and the junction held 7 bases outside the gene matches. The length of the CDR3 is 14 residues. Germline V lookup: CDR1 SGHVS, CDR2 FQNEAQ. Together with reference TRBV7-8 and TRBJ1-1, the CDR3 gives the full variable domain: GAGVSQSPRYKVAKRGQDVALRCDPISGHVSLFWYQQALGQGPEFLTYFQNEAQLDKSGLPSDRFFAERPEGSVSTLKIQRTQQEDSAVYLCASSPGGRGTEAFFGQGTRLTVV.

V and J are TRBV7-2 and TRBJ2-7; D may be TRBD2 (6 bases). This CDR3 region has 14 residues. Trimming pared 8 bases from V and 6 bases from J, leaving 20 bases between. Germline assignment: CDR1 SGHTA and CDR2 FQGNSA. The DNA for the CDR3 is TGTGCCAGCGGAGGAAGGGGTGCGGGGTTCGAGCAGTACTTC. This gives the protein CASGGRGAGFEQYF.

The genes are TRBV5-4 and TRBJ2-5; D is ambiguous. V was trimmed by 0 bases and J by 2 bases, leaving 5 bases between them. CDR3 size: 13 residues. Germline-derived CDR1 and CDR2 are SGHNT and YYREEE (reference sequence). The chain's CDR3 is CASSLGQQETQYF. CDR3 coding DNA: TGTGCCAGCAGCTTGGGGCAGCAAGAGACCCAGTACTTC.

The V gene is TRBV29-1, the J gene TRBJ1-4; D possibly corresponds to TRBD1 (6 bases). Deletions cut 2 bases from V and 3 bases from J, with 13 bases between. The CDR3 has 15 residues. CDR1 and CDR2 (germline): SQVTM, ANQGSEA. Here the CDR3 DNA reads TGCAGCGTTGAATTGGCAGGGGCTGCTAATGAAAAACTGTTTTTT. Its protein is CSVELAGAANEKLFF.